This T cell receptor beta chain was documented in a study of T cell repertoires in cytomegalovirus infection. Whole-study context: Public TCR beta signatures were indicative of both CMV infection and a matching HLA type.

One entry per CDR3 protein results from TCRdb running MiXCR on the reads. This sample has hundreds of thousands of distinct CDR3 sequences; around 24% occur once, and the top ten carry 6.5% to 10%. Points from the study as a whole: Dominant in the ex vivo response were TCR beta clonotypes restricted by HLA-C and specific for CMV. CMV carriers with the relevant HLA were identified by cumulative public TCR beta family frequency.

This clonotype was counted a few times. Its antigen is unidentified. Per germline, CDR1 SEHNR and CDR2 FQNEAQ (reference sequence). CDR3 length: 12 amino acids. The ends were cut back, 5 bases at V and 2 bases at J, with 7 bases in the middle. The sequenced sample was CD8+ T cells from PBMCs. The clonotype originates from a human donor in good health (CMV status not recorded). Some clones in this sample may be carry-over from other donors' samples. The chain has TRBV7-9 and TRBJ2-7, with D possibly TRBD1 on 5 matching bases. CDR3 DNA: TGTGCCAGCAGCCAACAGGCCTACGAGCAGTACTTC. Amino acids: CASSQQAYEQYF.